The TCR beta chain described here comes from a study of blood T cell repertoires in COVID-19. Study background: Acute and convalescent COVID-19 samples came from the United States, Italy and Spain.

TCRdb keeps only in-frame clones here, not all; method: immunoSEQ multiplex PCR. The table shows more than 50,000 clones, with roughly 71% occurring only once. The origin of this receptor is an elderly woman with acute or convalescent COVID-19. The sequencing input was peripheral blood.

The CDR3 DNA reads TGTGCCATCAGTGAGTCGACCGGCTTAGGGACAGGGGGCAACGAGCAGTACTTC. Encoded protein: CAISESTGLGTGGNEQYF. J is TRBJ2-7 and V is TRBV10-3, with 12 bases identical to TRBD1. Germline lookup yields CDR1 ENHRY and CDR2 SYGVKD. There are 18 residues in the CDR3. V shed 0 bases, J shed 5 bases, and the junction held 11 bases outside the gene matches.